This is a list of T cell receptor beta chains from one sample in a study of Graves' ophthalmopathy and Graves' hyperthyroidism. TCRdb re-called the multiplex PCR reads through MiXCR, storing one row per CDR3 protein. The sample records 400,000 to 450,000 distinct CDR3 sequences, roughly 21% being singletons. The specimen sequenced was peripheral blood. Source of these receptors: a woman in her late teens or twenties with stable Graves' hyperthyroidism. Both conserved end residues are part of each CDR3. A D gene is named only where the DNA matches it firmly. Only some rows state a clone size, as once, few, many or a class for expanded clones.

V gene	D gene	J gene	clone size	CDR3 protein	CDR3 DNA
TRBV7-9	.	TRBJ1-1	many	CASSLASLNTEAFF	TGTGCCAGCAGCTTAGCGTCACTGAACACTGAAGCTTTCTTT
TRBV19	.	TRBJ1-1	.	CASSARGEAFF	TGTGCCAGTAGCGCACGAGGCGAAGCTTTCTTT
TRBV28	TRBD1	TRBJ2-7	many	CASRSPQGAAYEQYF	TGTGCCAGCAGGTCCCCCCAGGGGGCTGCCTACGAGCAGTACTTC
TRBV5-5	.	TRBJ1-5	.	CASTNSRQPQHF	TGTGCCAGCACAAACTCGAGGCAGCCCCAGCATTTT
TRBV18	TRBD1	TRBJ2-7	many	CASSPTTGTGFRKQYF	TGTGCCAGCTCCCCTACAACCGGGACAGGGTTTCGTAAGCAGTACTTC
TRBV6-5	TRBD2	TRBJ2-5	many	CASSSGGAQRAQYF	TGTGCCAGCAGTTCGGGGGGGGCCCAGAGGGCCCAGTACTTC
TRBV7-9	.	TRBJ1-3	many	CASSVLAGENTIYF	TGTGCCAGCAGCGTCCTGGCAGGGGAAAACACCATATATTTT
TRBV20-1	.	TRBJ1-1	many	CSARSARGLNTEAFF	TGCAGTGCTAGGAGCGCCCGGGGCCTGAACACTGAAGCTTTCTTT
TRBV2	TRBD1	TRBJ1-1	few	CASRGAGTALNTEAFF	TGTGCCAGCAGAGGGGCCGGGACAGCCCTGAACACTGAAGCTTTCTTT
TRBV9	.	TRBJ1-5	.	CASSVSGDLIQPQHF	TGTGCCAGCAGCGTAAGCGGGGATCTAATTCAGCCCCAGCATTTT
TRBV5-1	.	TRBJ2-7	many	CASSLVGVEQYF	TGCGCCAGCAGCCTGGTCGGGGTCGAGCAGTACTTC
TRBV28	.	TRBJ1-2	.	CASTNVGGNYGYTF	TGTGCCAGCACCAACGTGGGGGGTAACTATGGCTACACCTTC
TRBV12-3/TRBV12-4	TRBD1	TRBJ1-5	few	CASSLRGQGLQPQHF	TGTGCCAGCAGTTTAAGGGGACAGGGGTTGCAGCCCCAGCATTTT
TRBV7-2	.	TRBJ2-2	.	CASSPRSQNTGELFF	TGTGCCAGCAGCCCGAGATCTCAGAACACCGGGGAGCTGTTTTTT
TRBV7-9	TRBD1	TRBJ2-5	.	CASSSGTGPIRTQYF	TGTGCCAGCAGCTCCGGGACAGGGCCAATTCGGACCCAGTACTTC
TRBV29-1	.	TRBJ2-7	many	CSVEEWQGREQYF	TGCAGCGTTGAAGAATGGCAGGGGCGCGAGCAGTACTTC
TRBV20-1	TRBD1	TRBJ1-1	many	CSARTNRGTDTEAFF	TGCAGTGCTAGAACAAACAGGGGGACCGACACTGAAGCTTTCTTT
TRBV28	.	TRBJ1-5	few	CASSFDRSGGGKPQHF	TGTGCCAGCAGTTTTGACAGGTCGGGGGGGGGTAAGCCCCAGCATTTT
TRBV30	TRBD2	TRBJ2-7	many	CAWSVTSGIHEQYF	TGTGCCTGGAGTGTAACTAGCGGGATCCACGAGCAGTACTTC
TRBV15	TRBD1	TRBJ1-2	many	CATSRDTLDRPNYGYTF	TGTGCCACCAGCAGAGATACATTGGACAGGCCTAACTATGGCTACACCTTC